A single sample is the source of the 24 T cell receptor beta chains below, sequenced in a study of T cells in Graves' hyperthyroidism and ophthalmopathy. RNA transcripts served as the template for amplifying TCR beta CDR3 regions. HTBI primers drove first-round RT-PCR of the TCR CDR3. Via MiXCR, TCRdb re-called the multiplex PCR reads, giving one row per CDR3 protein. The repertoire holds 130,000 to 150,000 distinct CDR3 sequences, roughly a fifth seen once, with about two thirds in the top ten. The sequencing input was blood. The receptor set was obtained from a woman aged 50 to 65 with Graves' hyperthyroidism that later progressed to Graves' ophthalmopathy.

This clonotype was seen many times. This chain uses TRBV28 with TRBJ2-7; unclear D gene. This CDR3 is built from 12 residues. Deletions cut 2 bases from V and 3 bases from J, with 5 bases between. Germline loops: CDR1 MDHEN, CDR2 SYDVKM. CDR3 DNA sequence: TGTGCCAGCAGTTTACGCAGCTACGAGCAGTACTTC. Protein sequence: CASSLRSYEQYF.

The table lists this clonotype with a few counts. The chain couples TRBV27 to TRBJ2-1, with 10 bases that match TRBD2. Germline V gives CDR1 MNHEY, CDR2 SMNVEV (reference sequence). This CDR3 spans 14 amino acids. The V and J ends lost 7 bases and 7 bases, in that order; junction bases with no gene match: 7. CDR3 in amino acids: CASTLAGALNEQFF. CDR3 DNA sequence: TGTGCCAGCACTCTAGCGGGAGCGTTAAATGAGCAGTTCTTC.

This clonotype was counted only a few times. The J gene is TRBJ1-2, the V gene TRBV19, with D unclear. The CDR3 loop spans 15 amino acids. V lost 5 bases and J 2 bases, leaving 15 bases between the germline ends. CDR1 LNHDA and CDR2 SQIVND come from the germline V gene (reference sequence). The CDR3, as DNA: TGTGCCAGTAGTCTGCGATTCCATGGGAACTATGGCTACACCTTC. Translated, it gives CASSLRFHGNYGYTF. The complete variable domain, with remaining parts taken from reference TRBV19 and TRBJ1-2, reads DGGITQSPKYLFRKEGQNVTLSCEQNLNHDAMYWYRQDPGQGLRLIYYSQIVNDFQKGDIAEGYSVSREKKESFPLTVTSAQKNPTAFYLCASSLRFHGNYGYTFGSGTRLTVV.

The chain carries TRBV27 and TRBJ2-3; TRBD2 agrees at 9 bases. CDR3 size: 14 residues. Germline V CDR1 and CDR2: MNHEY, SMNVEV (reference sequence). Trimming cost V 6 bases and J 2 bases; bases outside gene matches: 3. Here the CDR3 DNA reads TGTGCCAGCAGCGGACTAGCGTACACAGATACGCAGTATTTT. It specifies CASSGLAYTDTQYF.

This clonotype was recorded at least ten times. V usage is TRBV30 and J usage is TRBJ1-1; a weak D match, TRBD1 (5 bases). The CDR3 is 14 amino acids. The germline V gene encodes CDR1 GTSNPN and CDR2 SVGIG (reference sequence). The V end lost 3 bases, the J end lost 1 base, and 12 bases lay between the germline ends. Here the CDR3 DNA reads TGTGCCTGGAGCCTAGGCGGGGGGAACACTGAAGCTTTCTTT. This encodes CAWSLGGGNTEAFF.

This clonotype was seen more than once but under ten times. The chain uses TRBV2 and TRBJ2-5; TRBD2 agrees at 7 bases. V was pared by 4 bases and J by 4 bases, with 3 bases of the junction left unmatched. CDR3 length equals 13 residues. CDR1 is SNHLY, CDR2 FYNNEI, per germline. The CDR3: CASSGGGRETQYF. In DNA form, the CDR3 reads TGTGCCAGCAGTGGTGGCGGGAGAGAGACCCAGTACTTC.

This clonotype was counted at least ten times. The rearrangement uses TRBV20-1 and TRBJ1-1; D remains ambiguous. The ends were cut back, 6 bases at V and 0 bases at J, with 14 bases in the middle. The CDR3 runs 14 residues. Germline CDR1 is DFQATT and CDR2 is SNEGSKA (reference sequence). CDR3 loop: CSAATGYMNTEAFF. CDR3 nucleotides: TGCAGTGCCGCCACGGGGTATATGAACACTGAAGCTTTCTTT.

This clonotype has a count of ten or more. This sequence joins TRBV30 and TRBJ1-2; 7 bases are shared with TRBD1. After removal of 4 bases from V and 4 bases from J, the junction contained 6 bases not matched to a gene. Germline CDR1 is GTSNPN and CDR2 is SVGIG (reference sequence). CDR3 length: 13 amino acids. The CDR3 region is CAWTRGSTYGYTF. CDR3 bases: TGTGCCTGGACCAGGGGGTCGACCTATGGCTACACCTTC.

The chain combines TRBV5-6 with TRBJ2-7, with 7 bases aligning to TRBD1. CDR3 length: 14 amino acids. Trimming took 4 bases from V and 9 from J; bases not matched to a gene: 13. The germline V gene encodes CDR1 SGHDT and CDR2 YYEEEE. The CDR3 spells CASSPKGTAMWQYF. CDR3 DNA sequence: TGTGCCAGCAGCCCTAAAGGGACAGCGATGTGGCAGTACTTC.

The CDR3 protein is CASSPPKTEGEQYF. DNA for the CDR3: TGTGCCAGCAGCCCCCCAAAAACAGAGGGCGAGCAGTACTTC. The chain joins TRBV11-2 to TRBJ2-7; weak D call: TRBD2 (5 bases). Germline V gene data show CDR1 as SGHAT and CDR2 as FQNNGV. V was clipped by 5 bases and J by 6 bases, with 17 bases between them. This CDR3 is built from 14 residues.

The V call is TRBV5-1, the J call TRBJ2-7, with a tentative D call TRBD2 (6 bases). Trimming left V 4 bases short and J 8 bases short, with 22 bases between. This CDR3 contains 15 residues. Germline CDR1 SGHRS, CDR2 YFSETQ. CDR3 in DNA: TGCGCCAGCAGCCCGGACGGGACTCCCCTCAAACAGCAGTACTTC. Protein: CASSPDGTPLKQQYF. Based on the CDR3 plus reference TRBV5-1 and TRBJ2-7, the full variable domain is KAGVTQTPRYLIKTRGQQVTLSCSPISGHRSVSWYQQTPGQGLQFLFEYFSETQRNKGNFPGRFSGRQFSNSRSEMNVSTLELGDSALYLCASSPDGTPLKQQYFGPGTRLTVT.

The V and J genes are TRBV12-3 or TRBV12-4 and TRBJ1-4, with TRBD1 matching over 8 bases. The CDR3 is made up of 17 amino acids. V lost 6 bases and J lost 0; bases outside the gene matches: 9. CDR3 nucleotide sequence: TGTGCCAGCAGGCTTAAGACAGGGGTTGCAACTAATGAAAAACTGTTTTTT. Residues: CASRLKTGVATNEKLFF.

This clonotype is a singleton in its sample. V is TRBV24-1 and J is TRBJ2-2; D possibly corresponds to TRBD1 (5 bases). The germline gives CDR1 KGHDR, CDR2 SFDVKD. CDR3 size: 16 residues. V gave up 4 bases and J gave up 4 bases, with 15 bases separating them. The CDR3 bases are TGTGCCACCAGTGAAACCCAGGGCAGTGGCACCGGGGAGCTGTTTTTT. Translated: CATSETQGSGTGELFF.

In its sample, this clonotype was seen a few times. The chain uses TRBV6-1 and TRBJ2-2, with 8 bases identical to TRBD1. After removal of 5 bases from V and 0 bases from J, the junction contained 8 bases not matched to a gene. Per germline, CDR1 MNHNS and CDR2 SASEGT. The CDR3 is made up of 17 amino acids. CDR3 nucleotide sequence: TGTGCCAGCAGTATTAGGAAGGGACAGGCGAACACCGGGGAGCTGTTTTTT. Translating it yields CASSIRKGQANTGELFF.

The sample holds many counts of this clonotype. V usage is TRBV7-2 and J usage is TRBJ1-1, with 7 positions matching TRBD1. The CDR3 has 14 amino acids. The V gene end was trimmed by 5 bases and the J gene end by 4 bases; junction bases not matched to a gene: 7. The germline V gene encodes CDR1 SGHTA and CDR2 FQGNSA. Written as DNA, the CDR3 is TGTGCCAGCAGCCGTATTCAGGGGGTCACTGAAGCTTTCTTT. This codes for CASSRIQGVTEAFF. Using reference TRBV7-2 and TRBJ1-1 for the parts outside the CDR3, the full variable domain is GAGVSQSPSNKVTEKGKDVELRCDPISGHTALYWYRQSLGQGLEFLIYFQGNSAPDKSGLPSDRFSAERTGGSVSTLTIQRTQQEDSAVYLCASSRIQGVTEAFFGQGTRLTVV.

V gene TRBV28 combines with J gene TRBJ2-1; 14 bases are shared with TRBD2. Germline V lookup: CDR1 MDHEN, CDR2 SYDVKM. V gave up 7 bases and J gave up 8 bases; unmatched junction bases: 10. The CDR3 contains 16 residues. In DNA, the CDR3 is TGTGCCAGCAACTTACCCGGGACTAGCGGGAGTTATGAGCAGTTCTTC. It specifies CASNLPGTSGSYEQFF.

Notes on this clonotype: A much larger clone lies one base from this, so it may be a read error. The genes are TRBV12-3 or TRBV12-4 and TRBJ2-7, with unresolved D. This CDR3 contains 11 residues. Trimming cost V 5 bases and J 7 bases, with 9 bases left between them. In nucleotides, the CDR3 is TGTGCCAGCAGTGCACCCCTGGAGCAGTACTTC. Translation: CASSAPLEQYF.

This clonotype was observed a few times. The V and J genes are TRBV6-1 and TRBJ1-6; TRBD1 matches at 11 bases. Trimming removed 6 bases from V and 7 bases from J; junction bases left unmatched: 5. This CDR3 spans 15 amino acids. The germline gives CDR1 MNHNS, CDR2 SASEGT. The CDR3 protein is CASRKGQGGNSPLHF. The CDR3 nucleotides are TGTGCCAGCAGAAAGGGACAGGGGGGGAATTCACCCCTCCACTTT.

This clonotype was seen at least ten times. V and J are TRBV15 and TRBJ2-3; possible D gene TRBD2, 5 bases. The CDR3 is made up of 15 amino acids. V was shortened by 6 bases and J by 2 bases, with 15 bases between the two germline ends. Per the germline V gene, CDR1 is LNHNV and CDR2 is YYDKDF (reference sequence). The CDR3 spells CATRILAWDTDTQYF. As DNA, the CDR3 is TGTGCCACCAGGATCCTAGCTTGGGACACAGATACGCAGTATTTT.

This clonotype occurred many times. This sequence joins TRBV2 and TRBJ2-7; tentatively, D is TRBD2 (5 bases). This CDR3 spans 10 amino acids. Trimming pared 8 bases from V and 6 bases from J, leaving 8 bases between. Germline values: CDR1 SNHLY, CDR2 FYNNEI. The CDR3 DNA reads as TGTGCCAGCGAGGGAACCGAGCAGTACTTC. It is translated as CASEGTEQYF.

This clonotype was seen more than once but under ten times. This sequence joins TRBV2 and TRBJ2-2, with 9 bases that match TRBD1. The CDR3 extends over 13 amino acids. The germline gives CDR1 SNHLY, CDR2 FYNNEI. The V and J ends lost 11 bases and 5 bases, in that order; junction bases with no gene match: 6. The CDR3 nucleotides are TGTGCCGGGCAGGGACAGGGAACCGGGGAGCTGTTTTTT. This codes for CAGQGQGTGELFF.

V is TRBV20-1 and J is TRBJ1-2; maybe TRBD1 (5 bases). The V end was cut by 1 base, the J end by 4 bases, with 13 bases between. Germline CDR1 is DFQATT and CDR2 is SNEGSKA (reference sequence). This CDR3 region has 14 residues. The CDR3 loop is CSARGDGVGYGYTF. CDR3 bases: TGCAGTGCTAGAGGGGACGGAGTGGGCTATGGCTACACCTTC.

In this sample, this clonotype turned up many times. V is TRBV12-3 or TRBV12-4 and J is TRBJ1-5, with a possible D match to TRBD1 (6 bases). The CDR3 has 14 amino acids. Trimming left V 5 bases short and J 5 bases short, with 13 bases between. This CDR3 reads CASSTGSGHQPQHF. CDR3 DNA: TGTGCCAGCAGTACAGGGTCGGGGCATCAGCCCCAGCATTTT.

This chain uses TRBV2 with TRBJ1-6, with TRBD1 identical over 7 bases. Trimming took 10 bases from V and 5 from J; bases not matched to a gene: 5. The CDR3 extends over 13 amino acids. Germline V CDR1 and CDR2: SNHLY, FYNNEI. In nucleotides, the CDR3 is TGTGCCATCACGGGACAGAATAATTCACCCCTCCACTTT. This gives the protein CAITGQNNSPLHF.